The 28 T cell receptor beta chains given below trace back to one sample, sequenced in a study of shared clonotypes between healthy human individuals. Only in-frame clones appear in the TCRdb table, and some are missing; sequencing was by immunoSEQ multiplex PCR. The sample carries about 600,000 clones, around 76% recorded once. Sequencing input: PBMCs. The origin of the receptors is a woman aged 35 to 49 in good health. Some clones in this sample may be carry-over from other donors' samples.

The rearrangement uses TRBV7-2 and TRBJ2-7; D gene unclear. The V gene lost 5 bases and the J gene lost 3 bases, with 20 bases spanning the gap. The V gene's germline CDR1 is SGHTA and CDR2 FQGNSA. The CDR3 is made up of 16 amino acids. CDR3 DNA sequence: TGTGCCAGCAGCCAGAGACTGGGCCTCACTCACTACGAGCAGTACTTC. Its translation: CASSQRLGLTHYEQYF.

The rearrangement joins TRBV7-2 to TRBJ1-5; perhaps TRBD1 as D (6 bases). Germline V gene data show CDR1 as SGHTA and CDR2 as FQGNSA. The V end was cut by 1 base, the J end by 2 bases, with 12 bases between. The CDR3 totals 16 residues. CDR3 nucleotides: TGTGCCAGCAGCTTAGTGGGGGCTGGAGGCAATCAGCCCCAGCATTTT. Residues: CASSLVGAGGNQPQHF.

V and J are TRBV6-9 and TRBJ1-1; D is possibly TRBD1 (6 bases). Trimming removed 6 bases from V and 4 bases from J, with 9 bases in between. This CDR3 region has 12 residues. Per germline, CDR1 MNHGY and CDR2 SVAAGI. The CDR3 DNA follows: TGTGCCAGCAGGCAAGGGGGCACTGAAGCTTTCTTT. Amino acid sequence: CASRQGGTEAFF.

Only a few counts were recorded for this clone. This rearrangement joins TRBV10-3 to TRBJ2-1, with 12 bases aligning to TRBD2. The V gene's germline CDR1 is ENHRY and CDR2 SYGVKD. The trim removed 8 bases at V and 5 bases at J, leaving 1 base unmatched. The CDR3 spans 13 residues. CDR3 amino acids: CAIGLAGNNEQFF. The CDR3 DNA sequence: TGTGCCATCGGACTAGCGGGAAACAATGAGCAGTTCTTC.

This clone has a single count. The rearrangement joins TRBV7-2 to TRBJ2-1; D is ambiguous. Germline lookup yields CDR1 SGHTA and CDR2 FQGNSA. V lost 0 bases and J lost 10, with 10 bases in between. The CDR3 covers 13 residues. The CDR3 sequence is CASSLAITFEQFF. The CDR3 DNA follows: TGTGCCAGCAGCTTAGCGATAACGTTCGAGCAGTTCTTC. The variable domain in full, completed from reference TRBV7-2 and TRBJ2-1, reads GAGVSQSPSNKVTEKGKDVELRCDPISGHTALYWYRQSLGQGLEFLIYFQGNSAPDKSGLPSDRFSAERTGGSVSTLTIQRTQQEDSAVYLCASSLAITFEQFFGPGTRLTVL.

V and J are TRBV11-3 and TRBJ2-2; 8 bases agree with TRBD1. CDR3 size: 16 residues. Germline CDR1 SGHNT, CDR2 YENEEA. The ends lost 5 bases at V and 6 bases at J; junction bases unmatched: 11. CDR3 DNA: TGTGCCAGCAGCCACCGACAGGGGATTATGGCCGGGGAGCTGTTTTTT. Protein: CASSHRQGIMAGELFF.

This clone has just a few counts. This chain connects TRBV2 to TRBJ2-7; 11 bases fit TRBD2. The CDR3 extends over 14 amino acids. V lost 6 bases, J lost 4 bases, and 5 bases stayed unmatched. Germline assignment: CDR1 SNHLY and CDR2 FYNNEI. CDR3 coding DNA: TGTGCCAGCAGAATAGCGGGAGGGCCATACGAGCAGTACTTC. Residues: CASRIAGGPYEQYF.

The J gene is TRBJ1-1, the V gene TRBV7-2; D is unclear. The CDR3 is made up of 15 amino acids. Germline-derived CDR1 and CDR2 are SGHTA and FQGNSA. The V end lost 2 bases, the J end lost 1 base, and 11 bases lay between the germline ends. The CDR3 loop reads CASSLFGQSNTEAFF. CDR3 DNA sequence: TGTGCCAGCAGCTTATTCGGGCAGTCGAACACTGAAGCTTTCTTT.

The rearrangement joins TRBV30 to TRBJ2-7; 7 bases map to TRBD2. Trimming at V came to 0 bases and at J to 3 bases, leaving 8 bases not matched to a gene. Per the germline V gene, CDR1 is GTSNPN and CDR2 is SVGIG (reference sequence). The CDR3 sequence is 15 residues long. The DNA of the CDR3 is TGTGCCTGGAGTGTACCGATTAGCGGGCGCTACGAGCAGTACTTC. Amino acid sequence: CAWSVPISGRYEQYF.

This clone turned up a few times. The chain joins TRBV6-1 to TRBJ1-2; 12 bases are a match to TRBD1. The trim removed 4 bases at V and 6 bases at J, leaving 9 bases unmatched. Germline V lookup: CDR1 MNHNS, CDR2 SASEGT. This CDR3 contains 16 residues. In DNA, the CDR3 is TGTGCCAGCAGTGGTCTGACCGGGACAGGGGGCGATGGCTACACCTTC. This translates into CASSGLTGTGGDGYTF.

The chain has TRBV28 and TRBJ2-3, with D hard to call. The V gene's germline CDR1 is MDHEN and CDR2 SYDVKM. The CDR3 has 15 amino acids. Trimming cost V 5 bases and J 1 base, with 13 bases left between them. For the CDR3, the DNA is TGTGCCAGCAGTCCCCGTGGGTCCCGCACAGATACGCAGTATTTT. Its protein product is CASSPRGSRTDTQYF.

The sample holds a few counts of this clone. The chain has TRBV6-1 and TRBJ1-1, with TRBD1 as a possible D gene (6 bases). CDR3 length: 13 amino acids. Trimming removed 6 bases at V and 7 bases at J, with 15 bases between. Germline CDR1 is MNHNS and CDR2 is SASEGT. CDR3 in amino acids: CASSQGPGREAFF. The CDR3 DNA follows: TGTGCCAGCAGCCAGGGGCCCGGGCGTGAAGCTTTCTTT.

In this sample, this clone turned up many times. V usage is TRBV6-4 and J usage is TRBJ2-1; TRBD2 matches 7 bases. Trimming took 0 bases from V and 6 from J; bases not matched to a gene: 5. Germline V gives CDR1 MRHNA, CDR2 SNTAGT. This CDR3 region has 15 residues. CDR3 nucleotide sequence: TGTGCCAGCAGTGACTCCGGCGGGAGTTCCAATGAGCAGTTCTTC. It encodes CASSDSGGSSNEQFF.

Points on this clone: A single base separates this from a much larger clone, so it may be a read error. CDR3 DNA sequence: TGTGCCAGCAGGCTATCCGCAGGCACAGATACGCAGTATTTT. This gives the protein CASRLSAGTDTQYF. The chain combines TRBV7-9 with TRBJ2-3; D unresolved. The CDR3 spans 14 residues. Germline V gives CDR1 SEHNR, CDR2 FQNEAQ (reference sequence). V lost 6 bases and J 1 base, leaving 11 bases between the germline ends.

The rearrangement uses TRBV6-7 and TRBJ2-2; tentative D call: TRBD2 (5 bases). TRBV6-7 belongs to the ORF category, with a function that is uncertain. V dropped 2 bases and J dropped 0 bases, with 16 bases sitting between them. This CDR3 has 18 amino acids. The CDR3 reads CASSYPVRAVANTGELFF. The CDR3 DNA reads TGTGCCAGCAGTTACCCCGTGAGAGCGGTCGCGAACACCGGGGAGCTGTTTTTT.

V usage is TRBV10-1 and J usage is TRBJ2-5, with D possibly being TRBD2 (6 bases). Germline CDR1 WNHNN, CDR2 SYGVQD (reference sequence). Trimming shortened V by 4 bases and J by 2 bases, and 8 bases separated the two germline ends. The CDR3 has 13 residues. The CDR3 region has the DNA TGCGCCAGCAGTGTCGGGGGTCAAGAGACCCAGTACTTC. Encoded protein: CASSVGGQETQYF.

This chain connects TRBV9 to TRBJ2-2; 10 positions agree with TRBD2. V trimming: 0 bases; J trimming: 6 bases; junction bases outside the gene matches: 5. In germline, CDR1 is SGDLS, CDR2 YYNGEE. The CDR3 spans 16 residues. The CDR3 loop is CASSVASGRAAGELFF. CDR3 sequence (DNA): TGTGCCAGCAGCGTAGCGAGCGGGAGGGCTGCCGGGGAGCTGTTTTTT.

The gene calls are TRBV13 and TRBJ2-7, with 8 bases lining up with TRBD1. In germline, CDR1 is PRHDT, CDR2 FYEKMQ (reference sequence). V was clipped by 5 bases and J by 6 bases; unmatched bases: 6. The CDR3 contains 13 residues. The CDR3 protein is CASSRQGALEQYF. The CDR3 nucleotides are TGTGCCAGCAGCCGCCAGGGGGCCCTCGAGCAGTACTTC.

The gene calls are TRBV6-5 and TRBJ1-1, with 7 bases lining up with TRBD1. V lost 4 bases to trimming and J lost 5 bases; unmatched junction nucleotides: 7. CDR1 MNHEY and CDR2 SVGAGI come from the germline V gene. The CDR3 runs to 14 residues. CDR3 sequence reads: CASSFQQGTTEAFF. Here the CDR3 DNA reads TGTGCCAGCAGTTTCCAACAGGGGACTACTGAAGCTTTCTTT.

V gene TRBV7-2 combines with J gene TRBJ1-5; TRBD1 matches 7 bases. Per germline, CDR1 SGHTA and CDR2 FQGNSA. The junction had 13 bases not matched to a gene; V was cut back by 1 base and J by 7 bases. The CDR3 has 17 amino acids. In DNA form, the CDR3 reads TGTGCCAGCAGCTTAGGGCGAGGGACAGCTCTCGGGCAGCCCCAGCATTTT. Encoded protein: CASSLGRGTALGQPQHF.

CDR3 sequence reads: CATSRDPRYGTTQYF. The CDR3 DNA follows: TGTGCCACCAGCAGAGATCCGAGGTACGGCACAACGCAGTATTTT. This chain links TRBV15 with TRBJ2-3; D is uncertain. The CDR3 extends over 15 amino acids. Germline CDR1 reads LNHNV; CDR2 reads YYDKDF (reference sequence). V was cut by 0 bases and J by 9 bases, with 16 bases left in between.

The gene calls are TRBV5-1 and TRBJ2-5; tentatively, D is TRBD2 (6 bases). The V gene's germline CDR1 is SGHRS and CDR2 YFSETQ. The CDR3 consists of 16 residues. Trimming left V 3 bases short and J 5 bases short, with 20 bases between. CDR3 protein: CASSSQEGIGRETQYF. The CDR3 DNA is TGCGCCAGCAGCTCCCAAGAAGGTATAGGGAGGGAGACCCAGTACTTC.

The count of this clone is one. This chain connects TRBV5-1 to TRBJ1-1, with TRBD1 matching over 7 bases. The CDR3 is 14 residues long. Per germline, CDR1 SGHRS and CDR2 YFSETQ. V gave up 3 bases and J gave up 3 bases; unmatched junction bases: 5. The DNA for the CDR3 is TGCGCCAGCAGCTGGACAGGATCGGACACTGAAGCTTTCTTT. It encodes CASSWTGSDTEAFF.

The CDR3: CASSFYHQDYSNQPQHF. The CDR3 DNA reads as TGTGCCAGCAGCTTCTATCACCAGGACTATAGCAATCAGCCCCAGCATTTT. The chain recombines TRBV5-8 with TRBJ1-5; D not resolved. Germline V CDR1 and CDR2: SGHTS, YDEGEE. V was pared by 2 bases and J by 0 bases, with 15 bases between. CDR3 length: 17 residues.

This clone was counted only a few times. The chain recombines TRBV28 with TRBJ1-3; 7 bases map to TRBD1. The CDR3 runs to 14 residues. The V segment lost 4 bases and the J segment 4 bases; nucleotides outside the gene matches: 4. The germline CDR1 and CDR2 sequences are MDHEN and SYDVKM. CDR3 region: CASSSQGVGNTIYF. DNA of the CDR3: TGTGCCAGCAGTTCCCAGGGGGTGGGAAACACCATATATTTT.

The J gene is TRBJ1-1, the V gene TRBV6-1; TRBD1 might be the D (5 bases). CDR1 and CDR2 (germline): MNHNS, SASEGT. The CDR3 spans 12 residues. Trimming pared 11 bases from V and 4 bases from J, leaving 14 bases between. The CDR3 loop reads CAGGGSFTEAFF. The CDR3 DNA is TGTGCCGGGGGTGGTAGTTTCACTGAAGCTTTCTTT.

This clone showed up just once. This chain's CDR3 is CASSQEWGPSYEQYF. In nucleotides, the CDR3 is TGCGCCAGCAGCCAAGAGTGGGGGCCCTCCTACGAGCAGTACTTC. The genes are TRBV4-3 and TRBJ2-7; D might be TRBD1 (6 bases). CDR3 length equals 15 residues. Germline loops: CDR1 LGHNA, CDR2 YSLEER. The V and J ends lost 0 bases and 0 bases respectively, with 9 bases between them.

There are many counts of this clone. Other DNA sequences within the sample encode an identical CDR3. The chain has TRBV28 and TRBJ1-1, with D perhaps TRBD1 (6 bases). Germline CDR1 and CDR2: MDHEN and SYDVKM. The CDR3 contains 14 residues. V was trimmed by 5 bases and J by 5 bases, leaving 15 bases between them. For the CDR3, the DNA is TGTGCCAGCAGTCGGAGGGGGGCTGGAACTGAAGCTTTCTTT. This sequence encodes CASSRRGAGTEAFF.